This T cell receptor (beta chain) was captured by sequencing in a study of PD-1 blockade in classical Hodgkin lymphoma. Produced via immunoSEQ multiplex PCR; TCRdb's table is partial and in-frame only. Of about 20,000 clones listed, about 80% are singletons. Specified time point: cycle 4 day 1 (C4D1), after about 6 weeks of nivolumab. There was relapse after autologous stem cell transplantation in every patient, and there was variation in brentuximab vedotin exposure. Here the sequenced sample was peripheral blood mononuclear cells (PBMCs), taken before the fourth cycle of nivolumab. The sequence was collected from a human donor with classical Hodgkin lymphoma.

The CDR3 DNA follows: TGCGCCAGCAGCTTGGCAGCGGGAGGATTCTACGAGCAGTACTTC. Its protein is CASSLAAGGFYEQYF. The chain is built from TRBV5-1 and TRBJ2-7; 9 bases fit TRBD2. Losses at the gene ends were 0 bases for V and 3 bases for J; bases not matched to a gene: 4. Looked up from germline, CDR1 is SGHRS and CDR2 is YFSETQ. This CDR3 has 15 amino acids. Full variable domain (outside the CDR3, taken from reference TRBV5-1 and TRBJ2-7): KAGVTQTPRYLIKTRGQQVTLSCSPISGHRSVSWYQQTPGQGLQFLFEYFSETQRNKGNFPGRFSGRQFSNSRSEMNVSTLELGDSALYLCASSLAAGGFYEQYFGPGTRLTVT.